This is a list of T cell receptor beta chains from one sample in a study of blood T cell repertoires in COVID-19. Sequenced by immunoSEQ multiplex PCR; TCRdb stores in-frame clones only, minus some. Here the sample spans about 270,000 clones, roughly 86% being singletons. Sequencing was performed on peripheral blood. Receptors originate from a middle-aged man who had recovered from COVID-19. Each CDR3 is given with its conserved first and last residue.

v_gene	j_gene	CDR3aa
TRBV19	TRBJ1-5	CASRGQGLVERNQPQHF
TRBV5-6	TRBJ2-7	CASSLSRRGEQYF
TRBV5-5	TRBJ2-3	CASSSLAGGVADTQYF
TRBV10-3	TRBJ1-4	CAIAPGERREKLFF
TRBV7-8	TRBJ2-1	CASSLAWSIRQGGNEQFF
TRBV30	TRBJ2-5	CAWSPQETQYF
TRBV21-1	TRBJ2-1	CASSTGDSSYNEQFF
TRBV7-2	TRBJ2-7	CASSYPGTAPVHEQYF
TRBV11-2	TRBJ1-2	CASSPTRGGLYGYTF
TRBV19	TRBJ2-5	CASSTQRSGQETQYF
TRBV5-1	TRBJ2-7	CASSSGLAVLSSYEQYF
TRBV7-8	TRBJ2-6	CASSLRPGRSSGANVLTF
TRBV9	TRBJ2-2	CASSVVRGGELFF
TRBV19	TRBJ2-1	CASSRLAGGGQEQFF